This T cell receptor beta chain was sequenced during a study of metastatic and nonmetastatic thyroid tumors. Looking at the study overall: Across peripheral blood and tumor or nodule tissue samples taken from malignant and benign thyroid patients, the repertoires were compared with one another. Study conclusions and caveats: The reported finding was significantly higher TCR beta diversity in malignant thyroid tumors relative to benign nodules, in blood and tumor.

Per the original data handling: A classifier of distant metastasis in papillary thyroid cancer was built from CDR3 differences (across clinicopathological groups). TCRdb recomputed clones from the PCR reads via MiXCR. V and J calls and clone size were set by TCRdb, not the authors. The profile shows 43,000 or so clones, around 15% of them singletons. All patients were untreated before thyroid surgery. Note on this clone: Its antigen remains unidentified. Given a much more abundant clone one base away, this may be a read error.

The CDR3 covers 12 residues. The germline V gene encodes CDR1 SGDLS and CDR2 YYNGEE. The sequence derives from a female donor with papillary thyroid cancer or a benign thyroid nodule (not recorded which). Some clones in this sample may be carry-over from other donors' samples. The V gene is TRBV9, the J gene TRBJ1-1; D is ambiguous. Material for sequencing was blood. The CDR3 DNA reads TGTGCCAGCAGCGCCTCGAACACTGAAGCTTCCTTT. This gives the protein CASSASNTEASF.